This entry describes one T cell receptor beta chain. This clone was seen only once. Its specific antigen is unknown. No qualities accompany the bases; no much larger clone lies one base away. TCR CDR3 regions were amplified from genomic DNA by multiplex PCR using the deep immunoSEQ assay. Genomic DNA extracted from each cell subset was distributed evenly over all wells of several immunoSEQ 96-well plates, and each plate served as one replicate. Each replicate PCR for sorted subsets received around 200 ng genomic DNA, equal to about 30,000 T cell genomes. The purified libraries were quantified using a Qubit 3.0 fluorometer, sized with a Bioanalyzer 2100, and then quantified again using the KAPA Library Quantification kit. Every immunoSEQ 96-well plate was sequenced on a separate single-read 150-cycle Illumina NextSeq 550 flow cell. As for how the authors treated the data: Because the immunoSEQ output included only junctional sequences and no quality scores, the filtering could not be the same as the filtering used for full-length reads. Sequences were annotated with PyIR, a Python wrapper for IgBLAST v1.9, using IMGT germline references to assign V/J genes and CDR3. Any read was removed if the V/J assignment was weak (E-value above 1e-6), the CDR3 was missing, or the read contained stop codons, out-of-frame junctions, or ambiguous translated residues. V3J clonotypes were defined as sequences sharing the same inferred V gene, J gene, and CDR3 amino acid sequence. To compute the percentage overlap between repertoires, the number of shared unique clonotypes was divided by the size of the smaller repertoire. RTK rarefaction, the Chao1 estimator, and Recon v2.1 estimates of unobserved clonotypes were used to assess repertoire richness. For all TCRbeta clonotypes obtained by the gDNA method from a handful of donors, generation probabilities were computed with OLGA. TCRdb holds this immuneACCESS table with in-frame rearrangements only. Some clones are missing; in checked studies, unresolved V genes explain under half, and the rest has no known cause. Clonal size and the V and J genes are those of that table, whereas D and trimming came from the DNA. In all, the sample holds approximately 500,000 clones, and 90% to 97% of those were seen once. Clones ranked in the top ten supply about 0.054% of the sample.

The sample belongs to a study of shared clonotypes between healthy human individuals (dated by TCRdb to the early 2020s). General notes on the study: A couple of women and three men aged 18 to 49 years were included in the cohort. Libraries were prepared and TCR repertoires were sequenced by different laboratories using diverse techniques, in order to increase sequencing depth and limit assay-specific biases. To estimate repertoire size and how much clonotype sharing occurs between individuals, the study deeply sequenced the blood TCR repertoires of five healthy adults. Each donor's leukapheresis produced roughly between roughly 0.85 and 9 billion PBMCs. For each donor, CD4 naive and CD4 memory were each run on three plates, CD8 naive on two plates, and CD8 memory on one plate.

Overall results and qualifications from the work: Based on pairwise subsampling, the degree of clonotype sharing among donors was expected to be affected by sequencing depth. Because the study included a small number of donors, the genetic and exposure-history diversity represented was limited. Incomplete sequencing was indicated by rarefaction of sorted-subset datasets, despite the large sequencing depth. When four donors were compared, the shared fraction of clonotypes was around 5% for naive CD4, around 3.6% for naive CD8, more than 2% for memory CD4, and under 0.5% for memory CD8. Sampling was limited to blood, and TCR repertoires in tissue likely differ from TCR repertoires in blood. Larger estimated clonotype richness was generally found for naive subsets than for memory subsets. Higher generation probabilities were observed for clonotypes shared by all four sorted-subset donors than for non-shared clonotypes.

The donors were healthy, HIV-negative adults with no recently reported acute infections or vaccinations. Every donor was a Caucasian adult living in Nashville, Tennessee, USA. Magnetic negative selection was used to enrich CD4+ T cells, after which naive cells were positively selected on CD45RA and the negative fraction became the memory subset. Blood was collected by leukapheresis, and PBMCs were isolated by Ficoll-Histopaque density gradient centrifugation and then cryopreserved in liquid nitrogen vapor phase. Analytical flow cytometry was used to check the purity and quantity of each magnetically sorted T cell population. Genomic DNA was isolated from each sorted fraction and quantified by UV absorbance on a Nanodrop 2000c. Sample: naive CD4+ T cells sorted from blood. This sample's cell subset or site label indicates: CD45RA+ positively selected. The TCR was taken from a woman between 25 and 40 years old in good health.

The nucleotide sequence reads as follows: TGTGCCAGCAGTCCCCTGGGGGGGTCCCTCACTGAAGCTTTCTTT. This yields the protein CASSPLGGSLTEAFF. This chain is built from TRBV28 and TRBJ1-1; possibly the D gene is TRBD1, per 5 matching bases. The CDR3 sequence holds 15 residues, the cysteine and phenylalanine included. The kept DNA is CDR3 alone, 45 bases in frame from the first base. Relative to germline, V is 5 bases shorter and J is 4 bases shorter, with 17 bases between their ends. CDR1 MDHEN and CDR2 SYDVKM are derived from the germline V gene.